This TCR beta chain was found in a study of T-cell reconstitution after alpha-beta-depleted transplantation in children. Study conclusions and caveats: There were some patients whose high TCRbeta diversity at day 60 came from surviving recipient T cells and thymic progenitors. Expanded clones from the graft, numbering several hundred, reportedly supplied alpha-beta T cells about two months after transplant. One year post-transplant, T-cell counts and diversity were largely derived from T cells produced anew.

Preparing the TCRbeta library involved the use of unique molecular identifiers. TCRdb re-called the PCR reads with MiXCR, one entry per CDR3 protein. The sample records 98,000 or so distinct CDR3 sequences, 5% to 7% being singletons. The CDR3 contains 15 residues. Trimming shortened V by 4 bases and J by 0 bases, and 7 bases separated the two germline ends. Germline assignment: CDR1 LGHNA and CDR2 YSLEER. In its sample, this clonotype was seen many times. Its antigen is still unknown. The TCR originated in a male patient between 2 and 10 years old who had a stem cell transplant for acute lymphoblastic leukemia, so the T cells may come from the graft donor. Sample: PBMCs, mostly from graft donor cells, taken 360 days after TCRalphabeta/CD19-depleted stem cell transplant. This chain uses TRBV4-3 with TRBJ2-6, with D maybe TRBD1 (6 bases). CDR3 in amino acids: CASSPDSSGANVLTF. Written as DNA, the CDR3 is TGCGCCAGCAGCCCGGACAGCTCTGGGGCCAACGTCCTGACTTTC.